The T cell receptor (beta chain) described here comes from a study of T cells in localized non-small cell lung cancer. This table comes from immunoSEQ multiplex PCR, and its TCRdb copy is limited to in-frame clones, with some not included. The sample has around 15,000 clones; about 87% are singletons. The sequence was obtained from a male donor at least 60 years old with stage II lung adenocarcinoma. The sample consisted of peripheral blood mononuclear cells, taken before any cancer treatment.

CDR3 loop: CASSLAVGTNTEAFF. CDR3 coding DNA: TGCGCCAGCAGCTTGGCAGTAGGGACGAACACTGAAGCTTTCTTT. This chain links TRBV5-1 with TRBJ1-1, with a weak D call TRBD1 (5 bases). Trimming took 0 bases from V and 1 from J, leaving 10 bases between them. The length of the CDR3 is 15 residues. Germline CDR1 SGHRS, CDR2 YFSETQ.